The T cell receptor (beta chain) described here comes from a study of response to subunit inactivated influenza vaccine. With 7 bases clipped from V and 9 bases from J, the junction kept 16 bases outside the gene matches. This CDR3 comprises 15 residues. Per the germline V gene, CDR1 is MNHEY and CDR2 is SMNVEV (reference sequence). TCRdb processed the RT-PCR reads anew with MiXCR; each CDR3 protein has one entry. The sample yields approximately 520,000 distinct CDR3 sequences, approximately 15% seen once. The material sequenced was CD4+ T cells sorted from PBMCs, taken 23 to 25 months after vaccination. The chain uses TRBV27 and TRBJ2-7; 9 bases are a match to TRBD1. The sequence was collected from a man aged 45 to 70 who received an inactivated influenza vaccine. Here the CDR3 reads CASTRAGTGKRAQYF. In DNA, the CDR3 is TGTGCCAGCACCCGGGCGGGGACAGGGAAAAGGGCGCAGTACTTC.